This TCR beta chain was sequenced in a study of T cells in Graves' hyperthyroidism and ophthalmopathy. This clonotype was seen at least ten times. Its antigen is currently unknown. Study findings and constraints: Stable hyperthyroidism was told apart from ophthalmopathy by a model built on 13 V-J features.

Researchers took RNA transcripts and amplified the TCR beta CDR3 regions from them. HTBI primers drove first-round RT-PCR of the TCR CDR3. TCRdb re-called the multiplex PCR reads with MiXCR, one entry per CDR3 protein. The table records approximately 600,000 distinct CDR3 sequences, approximately 15% of them present only once. Germline CDR1 is GTSNPN and CDR2 is SVGIG (reference sequence). The CDR3 is made up of 15 amino acids. V dropped 5 bases and J dropped 0 bases, with 16 bases sitting between them. Among the patients, aged 18 to 65, hyperthyroidism was newly diagnosed and had lasted under 2 months. Blood was drawn at first hyperthyroidism diagnosis, before any ophthalmopathy symptoms.

The genes are TRBV30 and TRBJ1-2; D is perhaps TRBD1 (6 bases). The TCR originated in a woman under 40 with Graves' hyperthyroidism that later progressed to Graves' ophthalmopathy. The sequencing input was blood. The CDR3 loop reads CAWEWGALANYGYTF. Written as DNA, the CDR3 is TGTGCCTGGGAATGGGGGGCGCTAGCTAACTATGGCTACACCTTC.